The following is a T cell receptor (beta chain) sequence with its context. This sample stems from a study of blood T cell repertoires in COVID-19. Germline V CDR1 and CDR2: LNHNV, YYDKDF (reference sequence). The CDR3 has 16 amino acids. The junction had 8 bases not matched to a gene; V was cut back by 3 bases and J by 0 bases. Per the study methods: By means of reference gene primer amplification, nucleated cell counts were estimated. Assay used: immunoSEQ multiplex PCR; TCRdb lists only in-frame clones, some missing. Clonal size and the V and J genes are those of that table, whereas D and trimming came from the DNA. The profile covers a few hundred thousand clones, with roughly 84% appearing a single time and 3.5% to 4% taken by the ten largest.

The source material was peripheral blood. This chain joins TRBV15 and TRBJ2-7, with TRBD1 identical over 7 bases. The source of this sequence is an elderly woman with acute or convalescent COVID-19. Here the CDR3 DNA reads TGTGCCACCAGCAGCCACCGGGACAGTAACTCCTACGAGCAGTACTTC. Translated, it gives CATSSHRDSNSYEQYF.